Following are 14 T cell receptor beta chains from one sample sequenced in a study of blood T cell repertoires in COVID-19. Sequenced by immunoSEQ multiplex PCR; TCRdb stores in-frame clones only, minus some. The table lists around 90,000 clones, 87% of them singletons, with 15% in the top ten. Sequencing was carried out using peripheral blood. These receptors were collected from a male donor with acute or convalescent COVID-19.

The rearrangement links TRBV19 to TRBJ2-7; perhaps TRBD1 as D (6 bases). CDR3 length: 15 residues. Germline V gene sequence: CDR1 LNHDA, CDR2 SQIVND (reference sequence). V was shortened by 6 bases and J by 6 bases, with 21 bases between the two germline ends. The CDR3 DNA sequence: TGTGCCAGTAGCGTCCTCCGGGACGGGACATCCGAGCAGTACTTC. It encodes CASSVLRDGTSEQYF.

The chain has TRBV6-5 and TRBJ2-7; 7 bases align to TRBD2. CDR3 length: 14 residues. CDR1 MNHEY and CDR2 SVGAGI come from the germline V gene. V gave up 6 bases and J gave up 2 bases; unmatched junction bases: 7. The CDR3 sequence: CASSRARGTYEQYF. The CDR3 coding sequence is TGTGCCAGCAGCCGCGCGCGGGGGACCTACGAGCAGTACTTC.

The chain links TRBV3-1 (or the pseudogene TRBV3-2) to TRBJ1-5; TRBD1 is a possible D gene (5 bases). V was pared by 1 base and J by 5 bases, with 9 bases between. This CDR3 has 14 amino acids. CDR1 is LGHDT, CDR2 YNNKEL, per germline (reference sequence). CDR3 coding DNA: TGTGCCAGCAGCCAAGGGCAGGGTCATCAGCCCCAGCATTTT. This translates into CASSQGQGHQPQHF.

The gene calls are TRBV13 and TRBJ2-2; 7 bases line up with TRBD1. The CDR3 has 15 residues. CDR1 is PRHDT, CDR2 FYEKMQ, per germline (reference sequence). Germline trimming cut 4 bases from V and 6 bases from J; bases unmatched to any gene: 8. CDR3 sequence: CASSSRQGRAGELFF. The CDR3 DNA reads TGTGCCAGCAGCTCGAGACAGGGAAGGGCCGGGGAGCTGTTTTTT. Drawing the rest from reference TRBV13 and TRBJ2-2, the complete variable domain is AAGVIQSPRHLIKEKRETATLKCYPIPRHDTVYWYQQGPGQDPQFLISFYEKMQSDKGSIPDRFSAQQFSDYHSELNMSSLELGDSALYFCASSSRQGRAGELFFGEGSRLTVL.

This chain connects TRBV7-9 to TRBJ1-2; 7 positions agree with TRBD1. The germline gives CDR1 SEHNR, CDR2 FQNEAQ (reference sequence). With 5 bases clipped from V and 8 bases from J, the junction kept 8 bases outside the gene matches. CDR3 size: 13 residues. Here the CDR3 reads CASSPRTGWGYTF. CDR3 in DNA: TGTGCCAGCAGCCCTCGGACAGGTTGGGGCTACACCTTC.

The rearrangement links TRBV7-9 to TRBJ2-7; 7 nucleotides align to TRBD2. The germline V gene encodes CDR1 SEHNR and CDR2 FQNEAQ (reference sequence). This CDR3 comprises 14 residues. V shed 7 bases, J shed 4 bases, and the junction held 10 bases outside the gene matches. The CDR3 DNA follows: TGTGCCAGCACCCCGGGAGGTGGGAGGTACGAGCAGTACTTC. This encodes CASTPGGGRYEQYF.

The V gene is TRBV6-5, the J gene TRBJ2-1; 12 nucleotides match TRBD2. Germline-derived CDR1 and CDR2 are MNHEY and SVGAGI. The CDR3 consists of 15 residues. V shed 4 bases, J shed 6 bases, and the junction held 4 bases outside the gene matches. CDR3: CASSLTSGGGNEQFF. The CDR3 DNA is TGTGCCAGCAGTTTGACTAGCGGGGGAGGCAATGAGCAGTTCTTC.

V usage is TRBV5-5 and J usage is TRBJ2-1; D is uncertain. Germline lookup yields CDR1 SGHKS and CDR2 YYEKEE (reference sequence). V lost 0 bases, J lost 7 bases, and 8 bases lay in between. This CDR3 contains 13 residues. Here the CDR3 DNA reads TGTGCCAGCAGCTTGGGCCCCCAGAATGAGCAGTTCTTC. Translation: CASSLGPQNEQFF.

The V and J genes are TRBV6-1 and TRBJ1-2; TRBD1 might be the D (5 bases). The CDR3 is 16 residues long. Germline assignment: CDR1 MNHNS and CDR2 SASEGT. V lost 1 base and J 2 bases, leaving 14 bases between the germline ends. Here the CDR3 reads CASSEVVGAGNYGYTF. For the CDR3, the DNA is TGTGCCAGCAGTGAAGTGGTAGGGGCTGGAAACTATGGCTACACCTTC.

This clone was picked up a small number of times. The rearrangement links TRBV5-4 to TRBJ1-6, with D hard to call. CDR3 length: 14 amino acids. Germline V gives CDR1 SGHNT, CDR2 YYREEE (reference sequence). Trimming removed 0 bases from V and 6 bases from J, with 7 bases in between. The CDR3 spells CASSLGLFNSPLHF. Written as DNA, the CDR3 is TGTGCCAGCAGCTTGGGACTGTTTAATTCACCCCTCCACTTT.

The J gene is TRBJ1-4, the V gene TRBV9; the D is unclear. The CDR3 consists of 15 residues. Trimming cost V 0 bases and J 0 bases, with 6 bases left between them. Germline V gives CDR1 SGDLS, CDR2 YYNGEE. DNA for the CDR3: TGTGCCAGCAGCGTAGCCGGGTCAACTAATGAAAAACTGTTTTTT. The encoded protein is CASSVAGSTNEKLFF.

The J gene is TRBJ2-7, the V gene TRBV7-9, with D possibly being TRBD1 (6 bases). CDR3 size: 13 residues. Germline loops: CDR1 SEHNR, CDR2 FQNEAQ (reference sequence). V lost 2 bases, J lost 6 bases, and 11 bases lay in between. CDR3 protein: CASSLREQGEQYF. CDR3 DNA sequence: TGTGCCAGCAGCTTAAGGGAACAGGGCGAGCAGTACTTC.

This sequence joins TRBV7-8 and TRBJ1-1; unclear D gene. The CDR3 length is 13 residues. Deletions cut 5 bases from V and 4 bases from J, with 11 bases between. CDR1 and CDR2 (germline): SGHVS, FQNEAQ. Here the CDR3 DNA reads TGTGCCAGCAGCGCCACTACTGGCACTGAAGCTTTCTTT. This sequence encodes CASSATTGTEAFF. Looking up the rest from reference TRBV7-8 and TRBJ1-1 gives the full variable domain: GAGVSQSPRYKVAKRGQDVALRCDPISGHVSLFWYQQALGQGPEFLTYFQNEAQLDKSGLPSDRFFAERPEGSVSTLKIQRTQQEDSAVYLCASSATTGTEAFFGQGTRLTVV.

This chain uses TRBV18 with TRBJ1-2; 8 bases align to TRBD1. J lost 2 bases, V lost 3 bases, and 5 bases had no gene match. The CDR3 runs 15 residues. Germline V gene lookup returns CDR1 KGHSH and CDR2 LQKENI. CDR3 DNA sequence: TGTGCCAGCTCACCTTCGACAGGGGTGAACTATGGCTACACCTTC. Translated, it gives CASSPSTGVNYGYTF.